This T cell receptor (beta chain) was obtained from a study of cytomegalovirus exposure and HLA in healthy donors. PCR amplification relied on 60 Vbeta primers (plus 13 Jbeta primers). Assay used: immunoSEQ multiplex PCR; TCRdb lists only in-frame clones, some missing. The sample's table shows 100,000 to 150,000 clones. Per the germline V gene, CDR1 is MDHEN and CDR2 is SYDVKM. CDR3 size: 11 residues. The study's findings and limits: There were reportedly fewer N-insertions in an Asian-associated ancestry cluster than the roughly 680-donor mean, in a later analysis. Associated with HLA alleles at 0.05 false discovery rate in a later analysis were 16,951 TCR beta sequences.

Donors consisted of healthy bone marrow donors. Concerning this clone itself: The antigen is unknown. The germline gene is not matched at one end of the junction; a read error may be the cause.

The clonotype originates from a woman aged 40 to 50 in good health and CMV-seronegative. The sequencing sample was made of PBMCs. The chain has TRBV28 and TRBJ2-1; 8 positions match TRBD2. DNA for the CDR3: TGTGCCAGCAGTGACACGGGGGGGATAGTCTTC. This codes for CASSDTGGIVF.